The text below deals with one T cell receptor beta chain. No cognate antigen has been identified for it. No base quality information exists; no much larger clone differs at one position. The data were taken from a study of Graves' ophthalmopathy and Graves' hyperthyroidism (dated by TCRdb to 2017 to 2018). Background for the entire study: Peripheral blood was collected at initial diagnosis, prior to any treatment. The study used signatures of the TCR beta repertoire to tell Graves' ophthalmopathy apart from Graves' hyperthyroidism and to predict which patients would progress to ophthalmopathy. In total, 135 blood samples were TCR-sequenced: 43 ophthalmopathy, roughly 77 hyperthyroidism and approximately 17 hyperthyroidism-to-ophthalmopathy patients. To explore V-J signatures that distinguish ophthalmopathy from hyperthyroidism, a discovery set of more than 90 patients was enrolled, made up of over 40 with ophthalmopathy and 55 to 65 with stable hyperthyroidism. An independent validation cohort comprised fewer than 20 hyperthyroidism patients and 15 to 17 patients who later progressed from hyperthyroidism to ophthalmopathy. In five or six hyperthyroidism patients, T-cell repertoires of thyroid tissue and blood were compared. Once sampling was done, hyperthyroidism patients were given methimazole at a starting dose of 30 mg daily, while ophthalmopathy patients were given high-dose intravenous methylprednisolone. Broad study findings and their caveats: Among expanded thyroid clonotypes with frequency above 0.001, most also showed up in blood, which suggests that blood repertoires may reflect the thyroid immune response. In validation, the model predicted ophthalmopathy progression with over 60% sensitivity and about 77% specificity; approximately 12 predicted patients were CT-confirmed with GO in a median of approximately 6.5 months. Ophthalmopathy was separated from stable hyperthyroidism by the 13-signature model with about 89% sensitivity and less than 82% specificity in cross-validation and with 80%/75% in the test set. No statistical method was used to predetermine the sample size, and group allocation was not hidden from the investigators.

For repertoire sequencing, the TCR beta CDR3 regions were amplified from RNA transcripts. The first round of RT-PCR was done with HTBI primers and the Qiagen OneStep RT-PCR kit, and was followed by a second round of multiplex PCR, then size selection and purification. Libraries were sequenced on an Illumina HiSeq2000 using paired-end 100 bp reads. The authors' pipeline ran thus. Reads were processed with SOAPnuke, discarding reads with adapters, uncalled bases, mean Phred below 15, or no exact constant-primer or identifier match. High-quality paired reads were merged with COPE v1.2.5. Clonotypes were defined as unique nucleotide sequences and were aligned to IMGT TRB V, D and J references using MiTCR v1.1. Analysis was restricted to V-J combinations with a frequency above 0.0001, which covered about 99% of repertoires. A TCR clonal expansion and chaos score per V-J combination was defined as the ratio of F50 clonal expansion to chaos observed in the TCRdist matrix. Welch's t-statistics and random forest were used to reduce features to 10 to 15 V-J combinations, which were fed into a naive Bayes classifier. The Morisita-Horn index was used to measure how similar the thyroid and blood repertoires were. Starting from the raw public reads, TCRdb applied fastp trimming at Q25, assembled clones with MiXCR and retained in-frame beta chains. Entries are consolidated by CDR3 protein sequence, retaining the most common genes and DNA. TCRdb, rather than the study authors, made the V and J calls. In this sample the table shows hundreds of thousands of distinct CDR3 sequences, around 50% of which occur a single time. About half of the sample is held by the ten biggest clonotypes.

The CDR3, from cysteine to phenylalanine, totals 15 residues. Just the 45-base CDR3 DNA is kept, in frame starting at base 1. CDR1 and CDR2, per the germline V gene, are SGDLS and YYNGEE. Between the V and J ends, shortened by 4 bases and 7 bases respectively, the junction contains 20 bases. Ophthalmopathy patients had moderately to severely active disease, Clinical Activity Score of at least 3, NOSPECS grade of at least 4, and disease duration under 3 months. Patients with other autoimmune diseases, uncontrolled infections, pregnancy or lactation were excluded from the study. Diagnosis relied on clinical symptoms, serum thyroxine, TRAb, thyroid ultrasound and orbital computed tomography. PBMCs were isolated from 10 ml of fresh peripheral blood by Ficoll-Paque density gradient centrifugation. Trizol reagent was used to extract the total RNA, and its quality was then checked on an Agilent 2100 Bioanalyzer.

Input material: peripheral blood. This TCR was recovered from an adult man with Graves' ophthalmopathy. The chain couples TRBV9 to TRBJ1-2; TRBD1 is a weak D gene call, 6 bases matching. The DNA sequence is as follows: TGTGCCAGCAGCTTAACATTTACAGGGTACCCTGGCTACACCTTC. This yields the protein CASSLTFTGYPGYTF.